There are many counts of the clone carrying this T cell receptor (beta chain). Its cognate antigen is unknown. What was amplified from RNA transcripts were TCR beta CDR3 regions. During a first-round RT-PCR of the TCR CDR3, the HTBI primer set was used. TCRdb re-called the multiplex PCR reads through MiXCR, storing one row per CDR3 protein. The sample consists of about 300,000 distinct CDR3 sequences, roughly 19% of them appearing once. The data were taken from a study of T cells in Graves' hyperthyroidism and ophthalmopathy. Study results and caveats: Median prediction lead before ophthalmopathy onset was 6.5 months with the model.

The sample consisted of blood. This sequence was found in a man in his fifties with Graves' ophthalmopathy.

The chain's CDR3 is CAWSVQLAGEYEQYF. The CDR3, as DNA: TGTGCCTGGAGTGTACAATTAGCGGGAGAGTACGAGCAGTACTTC. This chain joins TRBV30 and TRBJ2-7; 9 nucleotides align to TRBD2. The CDR3 is 15 residues long. V lost 0 bases and J lost 4; bases outside the gene matches: 7. Germline CDR1 GTSNPN, CDR2 SVGIG (reference sequence).